A single sample gave rise to the 32 T cell receptor beta chains below, sequenced in a study of long-term antiretroviral therapy in people with HIV. Researchers report immunoSEQ v3.0 was run at survey level. Measured with immunoSEQ multiplex PCR; TCRdb has only the in-frame clones, and not every one. Among tens of thousands of clones listed, roughly nine tenths were seen once. The specimen was unsorted PBMCs, collected 2 years after starting antiretroviral therapy. Receptor source: a man aged 50 to 59 with HIV.

The chain joins TRBV19 to TRBJ1-5; possible D gene TRBD1, 6 bases. V lost 7 bases and J lost 1, with 11 bases in between. The CDR3 is 14 amino acids. The germline CDR1 and CDR2 sequences are LNHDA and SQIVND (reference sequence). The chain's CDR3 is CASTLDSSNQPQHF. The DNA of the CDR3 is TGTGCCAGTACTCTGGACAGCAGCAATCAGCCCCAGCATTTT.

The chain uses TRBV6-1 and TRBJ2-3; 8 bases agree with TRBD1. V trimming: 6 bases; J trimming: 3 bases; junction bases outside the gene matches: 5. From germline, CDR1 is MNHNS and CDR2 SASEGT. The CDR3 has 14 residues. In DNA, the CDR3 is TGTGCCAGCAGCGGGGACAGGTGGACAGATACGCAGTATTTT. Protein: CASSGDRWTDTQYF.

This chain joins TRBV19 and TRBJ2-2; 14 bases agree with TRBD2. The V segment lost 3 bases and the J segment 7 bases; nucleotides outside the gene matches: 7. The V gene's germline CDR1 is LNHDA and CDR2 SQIVND (reference sequence). This CDR3 has 17 amino acids. As DNA, the CDR3 is TGTGCCAGTAGTATCTTGACTAGCGGGAGGGCCATCGGGGAGCTGTTTTTT. Residues: CASSILTSGRAIGELFF.

The genes are TRBV18 and TRBJ2-5; D is unresolved. V lost 1 base, J lost 2 bases, and 8 bases lay in between. The V gene's germline CDR1 is KGHSH and CDR2 LQKENI. The CDR3 is made up of 14 amino acids. The DNA for the CDR3 is TGTGCCAGCTCACCACGGCAGGCTCAAGAGACCCAGTACTTC. Protein sequence: CASSPRQAQETQYF.

V and J are TRBV27 and TRBJ2-7, with 8 bases identical to TRBD1. CDR3 length: 13 residues. V trimming: 6 bases; J trimming: 2 bases; junction bases outside the gene matches: 3. Germline assignment: CDR1 MNHEY and CDR2 SMNVEV (reference sequence). The CDR3 loop is CASRGTGAYEQYF. The CDR3 DNA reads as TGTGCCAGCAGGGGGACAGGAGCCTACGAGCAGTACTTC.

This chain connects TRBV6-5 to TRBJ1-1, with D possibly matching TRBD1 (5 bases). CDR1 is MNHEY and CDR2 is SVGAGI in the germline V gene. The CDR3 covers 16 residues. V was shortened by 0 bases and J by 10 bases, with 21 bases between the two germline ends. The DNA for the CDR3 is TGTGCCAGCAGTTACTCCCTCCGGGACCTAGACCGGGGAGCTTTCTTT. This sequence encodes CASSYSLRDLDRGAFF.

The chain employs TRBV9 and TRBJ2-3, with D perhaps being TRBD1 or TRBD2 (6 bases each). This CDR3 has 16 residues. Between the trimmed V and J ends, which lost 0 bases and 2 bases, there was a span of 13 bases. The germline V gene has CDR1 SGDLS and CDR2 YYNGEE. CDR3 in amino acids: CASSVVVGGFTDTQYF. Here the CDR3 DNA reads TGTGCCAGCAGCGTAGTGGTGGGGGGCTTCACAGATACGCAGTATTTT. The full variable domain, its missing parts supplied by reference TRBV9 and TRBJ2-3, is DSGVTQTPKHLITATGQRVTLRCSPRSGDLSVYWYQQSLDQGLQFLIQYYNGEERAKGNILERFSAQQFPDLHSELNLSSLELGDSALYFCASSVVVGGFTDTQYFGPGTRLTVL.

J is TRBJ2-7 and V is TRBV6-5; a weak D match, TRBD1 (5 bases). The CDR3 extends over 14 amino acids. The germline V gene has CDR1 MNHEY and CDR2 SVGAGI. Trimming shortened V by 2 bases and J by 0 bases, and 8 bases separated the two germline ends. This chain's CDR3 is CASSYGHSSYEQYF. The DNA for the CDR3 is TGTGCCAGCAGTTACGGACATAGCTCCTACGAGCAGTACTTC.

Comments on this clone: A junction end diverges from the germline sequence, so it may reflect a read error. This chain connects TRBV4-1 to TRBJ2-5, with a weak D call TRBD1 (6 bases). CDR3 length: 14 residues. The V gene's germline CDR1 is MGHRA and CDR2 YSYEKL. The CDR3 here is CASSWTATRESQYF. As DNA, the CDR3 is TGCGCCAGCAGTTGGACAGCTACAAGAGAGTCCCAGTACTTC.

This chain uses TRBV7-9 with TRBJ1-2, with D hard to call. Trimming took off 6 bases at V and 0 bases at J, with 11 bases between the two ends. Germline lookup yields CDR1 SEHNR and CDR2 FQNEAQ (reference sequence). The length of the CDR3 is 14 residues. CDR3 nucleotide sequence: TGTGCCAGCAGTTCGGAATACACTAACTATGGCTACACCTTC. Translated: CASSSEYTNYGYTF.

The V call is TRBV7-9, the J call TRBJ1-2; a possible D gene is TRBD1 (6 bases). The CDR3 is 15 amino acids. Trimming stripped 1 base from V and 5 bases from J, with 14 bases between. Germline loops: CDR1 SEHNR, CDR2 FQNEAQ (reference sequence). DNA for the CDR3: TGTGCCAGCAGCTTAGTTGGACAGACCGATTATGGCTACACCTTC. Protein: CASSLVGQTDYGYTF.

This clone has a handful of counts. The chain uses TRBV9 and TRBJ1-3, with 9 nucleotides matching TRBD1. This CDR3 contains 15 residues. Germline CDR1 and CDR2: SGDLS and YYNGEE. With 2 bases clipped from V and 0 bases from J, the junction kept 0 bases outside the gene matches. Written as DNA, the CDR3 is TGTGCCAGCAGCGTGGGACAGGGCTCTGGAAACACCATATATTTT. It is translated as CASSVGQGSGNTIYF.

The chain links TRBV6-5 to TRBJ2-5; D gene uncertain. The CDR3 spans 15 residues. V lost 2 bases, J lost 2 bases, and 12 bases lay in between. Germline V gene lookup returns CDR1 MNHEY and CDR2 SVGAGI. This chain's CDR3 is CASSYAERGQETQYF. DNA of the CDR3: TGTGCCAGCAGTTACGCGGAACGAGGACAAGAGACCCAGTACTTC.

The chain combines TRBV28 with TRBJ2-7; TRBD1 matches at 9 bases. The germline gives CDR1 MDHEN, CDR2 SYDVKM. The V and J ends lost 4 bases and 3 bases, in that order; junction bases with no gene match: 7. The CDR3 has 15 residues. The CDR3 here is CASSSRGQGDYEQYF. CDR3 nucleotides: TGTGCCAGCAGTTCCCGGGGACAGGGAGACTACGAGCAGTACTTC.

The J gene is TRBJ2-2, the V gene TRBV19; tentative D call: TRBD2 (5 bases). CDR1 is LNHDA, CDR2 SQIVND, per germline (reference sequence). The CDR3 consists of 15 residues. Between the trimmed V and J ends, which lost 5 bases and 4 bases, there was a span of 14 bases. The CDR3 DNA follows: TGTGCCAGTAGTTTCCGGACTGAGCTCACCGGGGAGCTGTTTTTT. Protein product: CASSFRTELTGELFF.

J is TRBJ1-3 and V is TRBV7-9; no definite D call. V lost 4 bases and J lost 1, with 17 bases in between. This CDR3 contains 17 residues. Per the germline V gene, CDR1 is SEHNR and CDR2 is FQNEAQ (reference sequence). Here the CDR3 reads CASSSGTVSISGNTIYF. For the CDR3, the DNA is TGTGCCAGCAGCTCGGGTACAGTTTCTATTTCTGGAAACACCATATATTTT. The full variable domain, in which reference TRBV7-9 and TRBJ1-3 provide the parts outside the CDR3, is DTGVSQNPRHKITKRGQNVTFRCDPISEHNRLYWYRQTLGQGPEFLTYFQNEAQLEKSRLLSDRFSAERPKGSFSTLEIQRTEQGDSAMYLCASSSGTVSISGNTIYFGEGSWLTVV.

This clone was detected only a few times. This chain links TRBV10-3 with TRBJ2-7; 10 bases agree with TRBD1. The V segment lost 10 bases and the J segment 5 bases; nucleotides outside the gene matches: 14. Germline CDR1 reads ENHRY; CDR2 reads SYGVKD. The CDR3 runs 15 residues. DNA of the CDR3: TGTGCCAGCCAATTAGCCGGGACAGGGGAAGACGAGCAGTACTTC. Residues: CASQLAGTGEDEQYF.

V usage is TRBV4-1 and J usage is TRBJ1-2; 8 positions match TRBD1. The J segment lost 4 bases and the V segment lost 0 bases, leaving 7 bases of the junction unmatched. Germline V gives CDR1 MGHRA, CDR2 YSYEKL. This CDR3 region has 16 residues. The chain's CDR3 is CASSQDAPGGTYGYTF. The CDR3 coding sequence is TGCGCCAGCAGCCAAGATGCCCCAGGGGGCACCTATGGCTACACCTTC.

The chain couples TRBV5-6 to TRBJ1-6; TRBD1 matches 8 bases. Trimming cost V 5 bases and J 8 bases; bases outside gene matches: 12. The germline CDR1 and CDR2 sequences are SGHDT and YYEEEE. CDR3 length equals 16 residues. The CDR3 is CASRGRGLSGDSPLHF. As DNA, the CDR3 is TGTGCCAGCAGGGGCAGGGGGCTTAGCGGGGATTCACCCCTCCACTTT.

This clone has only one observation. CDR3 sequence reads: CASSAATDTQYF. DNA of the CDR3: TGTGCCAGCAGCGCTGCCACAGATACGCAGTATTTT. V and J are TRBV9 and TRBJ2-3; D is unresolved. This CDR3 is built from 12 residues. Germline V gene lookup returns CDR1 SGDLS and CDR2 YYNGEE. The V and J ends lost 3 bases and 2 bases respectively, with 4 bases between them. Complete variable domain (other parts from reference TRBV9 and TRBJ2-3): DSGVTQTPKHLITATGQRVTLRCSPRSGDLSVYWYQQSLDQGLQFLIQYYNGEERAKGNILERFSAQQFPDLHSELNLSSLELGDSALYFCASSAATDTQYFGPGTRLTVL.

V is TRBV5-8 and J is TRBJ2-7; D not resolved. V was trimmed by 0 bases and J by 2 bases, leaving 12 bases between them. The CDR3 is made up of 15 amino acids. Germline CDR1 is SGHTS and CDR2 is YDEGEE. CDR3 loop: CASSLGRRLTYEQYF. CDR3 coding DNA: TGTGCCAGCAGCTTGGGCAGGCGCCTGACCTACGAGCAGTACTTC. The entire variable domain, with the rest obtained from reference TRBV5-8 and TRBJ2-7, is as follows: EAGVTQSPTHLIKTRGQQATLRCSPISGHTSVYWYQQALGLGLQFLLWYDEGEERNRGNFPPRFSGRQFPNYSSELNVNALELEDSALYLCASSLGRRLTYEQYFGPGTRLTVT.

The chain couples TRBV11-2 to TRBJ2-3; TRBD2 aligns across 7 bases. Germline CDR1 and CDR2: SGHAT and FQNNGV. The CDR3 length is 18 residues. Trimming removed 1 base from V and 8 bases from J; junction bases left unmatched: 18. The CDR3 coding sequence is TGTGCCAGCAGCTTAGTCGTTAGGTGGGAGGGCCGGGCAGGTACGCAGTATTTT. Amino acids: CASSLVVRWEGRAGTQYF. The full variable domain, in which reference TRBV11-2 and TRBJ2-3 provide the parts outside the CDR3, is EAGVAQSPRYKIIEKRQSVAFWCNPISGHATLYWYQQILGQGPKLLIQFQNNGVVDDSQLPKDRFSAERLKGVDSTLKIQPAKLEDSAVYLCASSLVVRWEGRAGTQYFGPGTRLTVL.

The V and J genes are TRBV6-6 and TRBJ2-1; 7 bases line up with TRBD1. Germline lookup yields CDR1 MNHNY and CDR2 SVGAGI (reference sequence). With 2 bases clipped from V and 0 bases from J, the junction kept 4 bases outside the gene matches. This CDR3 has 16 amino acids. In DNA form, the CDR3 reads TGTGCCAGCAGTTACGAGACAGGGCGCTCCTACAATGAGCAGTTCTTC. This encodes CASSYETGRSYNEQFF.

This chain uses TRBV13 with TRBJ2-3; no clear D gene. In germline, CDR1 is PRHDT, CDR2 FYEKMQ (reference sequence). Trimming took 1 base from V and 4 from J, leaving 6 bases between them. This CDR3 is 13 amino acids long. The CDR3 nucleotides read TGTGCCAGCAGCTTAGTTCCCCCAGATACGCAGTATTTT. Its translation: CASSLVPPDTQYF.

The J gene is TRBJ2-1, the V gene TRBV5-1; 11 nucleotides match TRBD2. Germline V gene lookup returns CDR1 SGHRS and CDR2 YFSETQ. V shed 4 bases and J 8 bases; nucleotides not matched to a gene: 8. The CDR3 sequence is 15 residues long. As DNA, the CDR3 is TGCGCCAGCAGCCCAACTAGCGGGGGTGGGGATGAGCAGTTCTTC. This codes for CASSPTSGGGDEQFF.

The genes are TRBV4-3 and TRBJ2-7; D perhaps matches TRBD2 (5 bases). The CDR3 loop spans 15 amino acids. Germline loops: CDR1 LGHNA, CDR2 YSLEER. The germline V and J ends were trimmed by 0 bases and 2 bases, with 11 bases remaining between them. The chain's CDR3 is CASSQDPGSAYEQYF. The CDR3 coding sequence is TGCGCCAGCAGCCAAGATCCGGGAAGCGCCTACGAGCAGTACTTC.

This sequence joins TRBV6-6 and TRBJ1-3; D is uncertain. Germline lookup yields CDR1 MNHNY and CDR2 SVGAGI (reference sequence). The CDR3 runs 15 residues. V lost 2 bases, J lost 4 bases, and 12 bases lay in between. CDR3 sequence (DNA): TGTGCCAGCAGTTACAGGTCAACGGGCGGAAACACCATATATTTT. Amino acids: CASSYRSTGGNTIYF.

In its sample, this clone was seen once. The chain combines TRBV29-1 with TRBJ2-7; tentatively, D is TRBD1 or TRBD2 (5 bases each). The germline V gene has CDR1 SQVTM and CDR2 ANQGSEA. V was pared by 0 bases and J by 7 bases, with 10 bases between. CDR3 length: 12 amino acids. The DNA for the CDR3 is TGCAGCGTTGAAGATGGGGACGGGGAGCAGTACTTC. This encodes CSVEDGDGEQYF.

This chain connects TRBV2 to TRBJ1-4; weak D call: TRBD1 (6 bases). Trimming took 7 bases from V and 6 from J, leaving 12 bases between them. The CDR3 loop spans 13 amino acids. Germline CDR1 is SNHLY and CDR2 is FYNNEI. The CDR3 is CASTWNRDEKLFF. In DNA, the CDR3 is TGTGCCAGCACCTGGAACAGGGATGAAAAACTGTTTTTT. Full variable domain (rest looked up from reference TRBV2 and TRBJ1-4): EPEVTQTPSHQVTQMGQEVILRCVPISNHLYFYWYRQILGQKVEFLVSFYNNEISEKSEIFDDQFSVERPDGSNFTLKIRSTKLEDSAMYFCASTWNRDEKLFFGSGTQLSVL.

V and J are TRBV19 and TRBJ2-7, with a possible D match to TRBD1 (6 bases). The CDR3 is 14 amino acids. CDR1 is LNHDA, CDR2 SQIVND, per germline (reference sequence). V was pared by 4 bases and J by 7 bases, with 17 bases between. The CDR3: CASSTPDRSKEQYF. The CDR3 nucleotides read TGTGCCAGTAGTACCCCGGACAGATCGAAAGAGCAGTACTTC.

J is TRBJ1-5 and V is TRBV2, with D tentatively TRBD1 (6 bases). Germline CDR1 is SNHLY and CDR2 is FYNNEI. This CDR3 is 15 amino acids long. Trimming left V 6 bases short and J 3 bases short, with 15 bases between. This chain's CDR3 is CASRARTATNQPQHF. The CDR3 region has the DNA TGTGCCAGCAGGGCCCGGACAGCCACCAATCAGCCCCAGCATTTT. Together with reference TRBV2 and TRBJ1-5, the CDR3 gives the full variable domain: EPEVTQTPSHQVTQMGQEVILRCVPISNHLYFYWYRQILGQKVEFLVSFYNNEISEKSEIFDDQFSVERPDGSNFTLKIRSTKLEDSAMYFCASRARTATNQPQHFGDGTRLSIL.

The chain employs TRBV4-3 and TRBJ1-1; D not certain. V dropped 3 bases and J dropped 8 bases, with 13 bases sitting between them. This CDR3 has 13 residues. Germline V CDR1 and CDR2: LGHNA, YSLEER. The CDR3 spells CASSHGVSLEAFF. Written as DNA, the CDR3 is TGCGCCAGCAGCCATGGGGTGTCCCTCGAAGCTTTCTTT.